The sequence of this T cell receptor beta chain was determined in a study of tissue T cells after allogeneic stem cell transplantation. A remark on this clone: Mouse gene names and germline throughout.

Data came from immunoSEQ multiplex PCR; TCRdb stores just in-frame clones and leaves some out. The sample yields under 4,500 clones, approximately 59% seen once. Time point reported: mouse harvest day 7 after allogeneic transplant. Tail vein injection delivered 10^7 T-cell-depleted bone marrow cells and 10^6 splenic CD5+ T cells. This clonotype was sampled from a female BALB/c mouse given C57BL/6 T cells with graft-versus-host disease after an allogeneic hematopoietic cell transplant. The sequenced sample was spleen.

CDR3 bases read: TGTGCCAGCAGTGGGGACAGGGTTTCTGGAAATACGCTCTAT. Translation: CASSGDRVSGNTLY. The entire CDR3 protein reads CASSGDRVSGNTLYF. The genes are TRBV13-3 and TRBJ1-3; 9 nucleotides line up with TRBD1. The read finishes 1 residue shy of the CDR3 end, and the germline J gene is used to complete it. This CDR3 is 15 amino acids long. Germline V gene sequence: CDR1 NNHDY, CDR2 SYVADS. V was pared by 3 bases and J by 0 bases, with 1 base of the junction left unmatched.